This T cell receptor (beta chain) comes out of a study of shared clonotypes between healthy human individuals. V was clipped by 3 bases and J by 1 base, with 10 bases between them. The germline V gene encodes CDR1 SGHRS and CDR2 YFSETQ. This CDR3 contains 14 residues. Using immunoSEQ multiplex PCR, the repertoire was profiled, and TCRdb retains in-frame clones only, with some absent. The sample carries more than 2,000,000 clones, about 92% recorded once. A word on this clone: Other nucleotide sequences from this sample produce the same CDR3.

Sequencing used naive CD4+ T cells from PBMCs. Sample subset: CD45RA+ positively selected. This receptor was obtained from a man younger than 35 in good health. Some clones in this sample may be carry-over from other donors' samples. This chain connects TRBV5-1 to TRBJ1-1; perhaps TRBD1 as D (5 bases). The DNA for the CDR3 is TGCGCCAGCAGCTCTACGGGGCCGAACACTGAAGCTTTCTTT. This sequence encodes CASSSTGPNTEAFF.